This passage covers 5 T cell receptor beta chains from one sample sequenced in a study of OX40 agonist ivuxolimab in advanced cancers. Repertoires were generated with immunoSEQ multiplex PCR, while TCRdb's copy carries only in-frame clones and drops some. The sample lists 75,000 or so clones, roughly 86% seen once, with 20% to 25% in the top ten. The sample consisted of CD4+ or CD8+ T cells sorted from blood, taken in a trial of the OX40 agonist ivuxolimab. The receptors derive from an adult with an advanced solid tumor such as melanoma, head and neck, liver or kidney cancer.

This clone was detected only a few times. The CDR3: CASSQVGLDNEQFF. CDR3 DNA sequence: TGTGCCAGCAGCCAAGTGGGTCTAGACAATGAGCAGTTCTTC. The V gene is TRBV11-3, the J gene TRBJ2-1; D gene uncertain. CDR1 and CDR2 (germline): SGHNT, YENEEA. With 5 bases removed from V and 5 bases from J, the gap between germline ends came to 13 bases. The length of the CDR3 is 14 residues.

The genes are TRBV5-1 and TRBJ1-1; TRBD1 might be the D (6 bases). The ends were cut back, 0 bases at V and 3 bases at J, with 15 bases in the middle. The CDR3 extends over 16 amino acids. From germline, CDR1 is SGHRS and CDR2 YFSETQ. The CDR3 DNA is TGCGCCAGCAGCTTGGAACAGGGAATCGCGCACACTGAAGCTTTCTTT. Translating it yields CASSLEQGIAHTEAFF.

The chain links TRBV29-1 to TRBJ2-7, with D perhaps given as TRBD1 or TRBD2 (5 bases each). V gave up 6 bases and J gave up 5 bases, with 23 bases separating them. Germline-derived CDR1 and CDR2 are SQVTM and ANQGSEA. The CDR3 spans 15 residues. The CDR3 DNA reads TGCAGCGTCCTGGGTCGGGACGGCGTGAGCGACGAGCAGTACTTC. Its protein product is CSVLGRDGVSDEQYF.

The chain combines TRBV29-1 with TRBJ2-7; TRBD1 matches at 7 bases. Germline V gives CDR1 SQVTM, CDR2 ANQGSEA. V was pared by 5 bases and J by 4 bases, with 11 bases of the junction left unmatched. The CDR3 extends over 14 amino acids. This CDR3 is CSVRRQGSVYEQYF. CDR3 sequence (DNA): TGCAGCGTTCGCCGACAGGGAAGTGTATACGAGCAGTACTTC.

The chain uses TRBV7-2 and TRBJ1-2; D gene uncertain. The germline V gene encodes CDR1 SGHTA and CDR2 FQGNSA. This CDR3 comprises 16 residues. Trimming stripped 5 bases from V and 3 bases from J, with 19 bases between. The CDR3, as DNA: TGTGCCAGCAGCGACCGGGCCACCAGAATCGACTATGGCTACACCTTC. Protein: CASSDRATRIDYGYTF.